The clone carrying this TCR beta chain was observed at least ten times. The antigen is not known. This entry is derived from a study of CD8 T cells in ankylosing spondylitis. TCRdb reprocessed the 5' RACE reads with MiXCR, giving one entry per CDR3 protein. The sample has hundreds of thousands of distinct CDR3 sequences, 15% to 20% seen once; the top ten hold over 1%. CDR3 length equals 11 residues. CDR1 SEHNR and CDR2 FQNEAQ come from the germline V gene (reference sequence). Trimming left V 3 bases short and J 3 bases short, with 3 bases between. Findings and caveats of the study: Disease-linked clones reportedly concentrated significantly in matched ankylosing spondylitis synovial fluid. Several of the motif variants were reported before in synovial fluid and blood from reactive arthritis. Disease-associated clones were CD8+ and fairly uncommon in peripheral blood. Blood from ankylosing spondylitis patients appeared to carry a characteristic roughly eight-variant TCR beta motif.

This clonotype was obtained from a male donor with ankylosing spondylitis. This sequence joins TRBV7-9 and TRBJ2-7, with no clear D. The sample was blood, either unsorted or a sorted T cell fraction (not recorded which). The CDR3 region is CASSFLYEQYF. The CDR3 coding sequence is TGTGCCAGCAGCTTTCTCTACGAGCAGTACTTC.